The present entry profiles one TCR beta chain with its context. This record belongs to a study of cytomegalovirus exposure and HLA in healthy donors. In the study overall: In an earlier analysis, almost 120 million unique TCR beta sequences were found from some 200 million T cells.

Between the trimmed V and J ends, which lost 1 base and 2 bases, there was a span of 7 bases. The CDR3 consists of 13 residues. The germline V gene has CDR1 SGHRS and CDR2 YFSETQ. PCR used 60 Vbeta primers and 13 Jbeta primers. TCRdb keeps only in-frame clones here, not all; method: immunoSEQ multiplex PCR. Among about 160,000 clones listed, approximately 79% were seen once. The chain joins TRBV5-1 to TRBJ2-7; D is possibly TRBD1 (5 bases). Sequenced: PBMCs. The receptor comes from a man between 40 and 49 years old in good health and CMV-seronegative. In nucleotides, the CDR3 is TGCGCCAGCAGCTTGACAGGAACCTACGAGCAGTACTTC. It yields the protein CASSLTGTYEQYF.